A single sample gave rise to the 28 T cell receptor beta chains below, sequenced in a study of cytotoxic CD8 clonotypes in ibrutinib-treated CLL. This table comes from immunoSEQ multiplex PCR, and its TCRdb copy is limited to in-frame clones, with some not included. The data hold some 300,000 clones, with around four fifths observed a single time. The sequences come from PBMCs, collected before ibrutinib treatment. These receptors all stem from a human donor with chronic lymphocytic leukemia.

The V call is TRBV2, the J call TRBJ2-6; D not certain. Germline loops: CDR1 SNHLY, CDR2 FYNNEI. The CDR3 is made up of 15 amino acids. Trimming stripped 6 bases from V and 4 bases from J, with 13 bases between. The CDR3 here is CASSSSVGGANVLTF. DNA for the CDR3: TGTGCCAGCAGCTCATCGGTCGGAGGGGCCAACGTCCTGACTTTC.

J is TRBJ2-5 and V is TRBV7-6; TRBD2 is a possible D gene (6 bases). Germline V gene lookup returns CDR1 SGHVS and CDR2 FNYEAQ. CDR3 length: 14 residues. Trimming left V 5 bases short and J 0 bases short, with 10 bases between. The CDR3 loop reads CASSAWGDQETQYF. The DNA of the CDR3 is TGTGCCAGCAGCGCATGGGGGGACCAAGAGACCCAGTACTTC.

This chain joins TRBV9 and TRBJ2-5; D possibly uses TRBD1 or TRBD2 (6 bases each). Germline assignment: CDR1 SGDLS and CDR2 YYNGEE. CDR3 length: 15 residues. Trimming removed 0 bases at V and 1 base at J, with 10 bases between. Here the CDR3 reads CASSVGGGTQETQYF. The CDR3 bases are TGTGCCAGCAGCGTAGGAGGGGGGACCCAAGAGACCCAGTACTTC.

The genes are TRBV5-1 and TRBJ2-5; no reliable D call. CDR1 is SGHRS, CDR2 YFSETQ, per germline. V was trimmed by 0 bases and J by 3 bases, leaving 6 bases between them. The CDR3 contains 13 residues. The CDR3, as DNA: TGCGCCAGCAGCTTGGGACTCAAAGAGACCCAGTACTTC. Translated: CASSLGLKETQYF.

This sequence joins TRBV2 and TRBJ2-7; D may correspond to TRBD1 or TRBD2 (5 bases each). This CDR3 comprises 12 residues. Trimming shortened V by 4 bases and J by 9 bases, and 13 bases separated the two germline ends. CDR1 is SNHLY and CDR2 is FYNNEI in the germline V gene. CDR3 sequence: CASSVRGPVQYF. CDR3 sequence (DNA): TGTGCCAGCAGTGTGAGGGGTCCCGTGCAGTACTTC. The complete variable domain, with remaining parts taken from reference TRBV2 and TRBJ2-7, reads EPEVTQTPSHQVTQMGQEVILRCVPISNHLYFYWYRQILGQKVEFLVSFYNNEISEKSEIFDDQFSVERPDGSNFTLKIRSTKLEDSAMYFCASSVRGPVQYFGPGTRLTVT.

This sequence joins TRBV27 and TRBJ2-7, with 9 positions matching TRBD2. V lost 2 bases to trimming and J lost 6 bases; unmatched junction nucleotides: 11. The CDR3 is made up of 16 amino acids. Germline V CDR1 and CDR2: MNHEY, SMNVEV (reference sequence). In DNA form, the CDR3 reads TGTGCCAGCAGTTTAGTAGCCCCTAGCGGGGAGGGCGAGCAGTACTTC. This sequence encodes CASSLVAPSGEGEQYF.

V usage is TRBV9 and J usage is TRBJ2-1; 10 bases fit TRBD2. The ends lost 3 bases at V and 7 bases at J; junction bases unmatched: 16. This CDR3 spans 18 amino acids. Germline-derived CDR1 and CDR2 are SGDLS and YYNGEE. CDR3 sequence: CASSARPGTSELGNEQFF. In nucleotides, the CDR3 is TGTGCCAGCAGCGCTCGTCCCGGGACTAGCGAGTTAGGTAATGAGCAGTTCTTC.

The chain combines TRBV7-8 with TRBJ1-2, with 9 bases identical to TRBD1. The CDR3 is made up of 13 amino acids. The V gene end was trimmed by 3 bases and the J gene end by 14 bases; junction bases not matched to a gene: 10. Germline assignment: CDR1 SGHVS and CDR2 FQNEAQ. CDR3 sequence: CASSLGQGAQGTF. In DNA, the CDR3 is TGTGCCAGCAGCTTGGGACAGGGAGCGCAGGGGACCTTC.

This clone was seen only once. The chain employs TRBV5-4 and TRBJ1-2, with TRBD1 matching over 7 bases. CDR3 length equals 16 residues. V trimming: 4 bases; J trimming: 0 bases; junction bases outside the gene matches: 9. Germline V gene lookup returns CDR1 SGHNT and CDR2 YYREEE (reference sequence). In nucleotides, the CDR3 is TGTGCCAGCAGCCCACAGACAGGGCAGACTAACTATGGCTACACCTTC. It is translated as CASSPQTGQTNYGYTF.

The chain employs TRBV7-2 and TRBJ2-2; D is unclear. Germline CDR1 and CDR2: SGHTA and FQGNSA. The CDR3 extends over 16 amino acids. V was pared by 1 base and J by 6 bases, with 15 bases between. CDR3 residues: CASSLGLRYFSGELFF. The CDR3, as DNA: TGTGCCAGCAGCTTAGGTTTGAGGTATTTCTCCGGGGAGCTGTTTTTT. The full variable domain, its missing parts supplied by reference TRBV7-2 and TRBJ2-2, is GAGVSQSPSNKVTEKGKDVELRCDPISGHTALYWYRQSLGQGLEFLIYFQGNSAPDKSGLPSDRFSAERTGGSVSTLTIQRTQQEDSAVYLCASSLGLRYFSGELFFGEGSRLTVL.

The chain recombines TRBV27 with TRBJ2-7; maybe TRBD2 (6 bases). Trimming stripped 3 bases from V and 4 bases from J, with 16 bases between. The CDR3 runs 15 residues. Looked up from germline, CDR1 is MNHEY and CDR2 is SMNVEV (reference sequence). In DNA, the CDR3 is TGTGCCAGCAGTTTTGGGTCCAGCGGAGGGTACGAGCAGTACTTC. It codes for CASSFGSSGGYEQYF.

This clone was observed a few times. The chain couples TRBV11-2 to TRBJ2-3; maybe TRBD2 (6 bases). CDR1 is SGHAT, CDR2 FQNNGV, per germline. Trimming stripped 4 bases from V and 9 bases from J, with 11 bases between. This CDR3 has 12 residues. CDR3 loop: CASSSLGRTQYF. DNA for the CDR3: TGTGCCAGCAGCTCACTAGGGAGGACGCAGTATTTT.

This clone was seen more than once but under ten times. The V call is TRBV6-1, the J call TRBJ1-1; possible D gene TRBD1, 5 bases. This CDR3 contains 15 residues. The V and J ends lost 0 bases and 3 bases respectively, with 11 bases between them. Germline CDR1 MNHNS, CDR2 SASEGT. CDR3 bases: TGTGCCAGCAGTGAAGCGAGAGGGGTTGACACTGAAGCTTTCTTT. Amino acid sequence: CASSEARGVDTEAFF.

CDR3 in amino acids: CASSPRLAGLHEQYF. CDR3 coding DNA: TGTGCCAGCAGCCCGCGACTAGCGGGACTCCACGAGCAGTACTTC. This chain joins TRBV14 and TRBJ2-7; 11 nucleotides align to TRBD2. This CDR3 has 15 amino acids. V shed 4 bases and J 5 bases; nucleotides not matched to a gene: 7. The germline gives CDR1 SGHDN, CDR2 FVKESK. The full variable domain, its missing parts supplied by reference TRBV14 and TRBJ2-7, is EAGVTQFPSHSVIEKGQTVTLRCDPISGHDNLYWYRRVMGKEIKFLLHFVKESKQDESGMPNNRFLAERTGGTYSTLKVQPAELEDSGVYFCASSPRLAGLHEQYFGPGTRLTVT.

This clone was seen a few times. The chain combines TRBV30 with TRBJ2-1; 8 positions match TRBD1. V lost 5 bases, J lost 4 bases, and 10 bases stayed unmatched. CDR1 is GTSNPN and CDR2 is SVGIG in the germline V gene (reference sequence). The CDR3 sequence is 15 residues long. As DNA, the CDR3 is TGTGCCTGGGACCCTACCGGGACAGGTTACAATGAGCAGTTCTTC. Protein: CAWDPTGTGYNEQFF.

This clone appeared once. The chain uses TRBV6-5 and TRBJ2-3, with a tentative D call TRBD1 (5 bases). The V gene lost 3 bases and the J gene lost 1 base, with 11 bases spanning the gap. CDR3 length: 15 residues. From germline, CDR1 is MNHEY and CDR2 SVGAGI. The CDR3 DNA is TGTGCCAGCAGTTATTCACAGGCCCGCACAGATACGCAGTATTTT. Protein: CASSYSQARTDTQYF.

This clone was seen a few times. The rearrangement joins TRBV2 to TRBJ1-4; a weak D match, TRBD1 (6 bases). Trimming took 8 bases from V and 7 from J, leaving 17 bases between them. Germline CDR1 reads SNHLY; CDR2 reads FYNNEI. The CDR3 totals 14 residues. The CDR3 loop is CASGNRVGSEKLFF. The CDR3 DNA is TGTGCCAGCGGAAACAGGGTTGGGAGTGAAAAACTGTTTTTT.

A word on this clone: At the DNA level, this CDR3 is encoded by other sequences in the same sample as well. The chain joins TRBV20-1 to TRBJ2-3; D unclear. Germline assignment: CDR1 DFQATT and CDR2 SNEGSKA (reference sequence). The V end was cut by 3 bases, the J end by 3 bases, with 4 bases between. The CDR3 runs 11 residues. The CDR3 loop is CSASSTDTQYF. In DNA form, the CDR3 reads TGCAGTGCTAGTAGTACAGATACGCAGTATTTT.

J is TRBJ2-7 and V is TRBV28, with 8 bases matching TRBD2. With 3 bases clipped from V and 1 base from J, the junction kept 11 bases outside the gene matches. This CDR3 region has 17 residues. Germline CDR1 MDHEN, CDR2 SYDVKM. DNA for the CDR3: TGTGCCAGCAGTTTTCTCTCTGGAGCGGGAGCGTCCTACGAGCAGTACTTC. It is translated as CASSFLSGAGASYEQYF.

The rearrangement uses TRBV29-1 and TRBJ1-2; unclear D gene. Germline V lookup: CDR1 SQVTM, CDR2 ANQGSEA. This CDR3 is 13 amino acids long. Deletions cut 5 bases from V and 9 bases from J, with 19 bases between. The CDR3 DNA reads as TGCAGCGTTTCTCCCGAGACGGCCTCGAGCTACACCTTC. This gives the protein CSVSPETASSYTF.

The chain links TRBV19 to TRBJ2-4; 7 bases agree with TRBD1. The germline gives CDR1 LNHDA, CDR2 SQIVND (reference sequence). J lost 1 base, V lost 6 bases, and 9 bases had no gene match. The CDR3 length is 16 residues. Here the CDR3 DNA reads TGTGCCAGTAGAAACAGGGGACGAGGCGCCAAAAACATTCAGTACTTC. It yields the protein CASRNRGRGAKNIQYF.

The CDR3 DNA sequence: TGTGCCAGTAGTATAGCCCAGAACAGGAATCAGCCCCAGCATTTT. Residues: CASSIAQNRNQPQHF. The chain has TRBV19 and TRBJ1-5, with D possibly TRBD1 on 5 matching bases. The germline V and J ends were trimmed by 1 base and 4 bases, with 11 bases remaining between them. The CDR3 length is 15 residues. CDR1 LNHDA and CDR2 SQIVND come from the germline V gene (reference sequence).

The chain combines TRBV6-1 with TRBJ1-2, with 7 bases aligning to TRBD1. The CDR3 has 14 residues. Germline loops: CDR1 MNHNS, CDR2 SASEGT. Unmatched junction bases numbered 7, after V lost 7 bases and J lost 2 bases. CDR3 in amino acids: CASIVTGKNYGYTF. Written as DNA, the CDR3 is TGTGCCAGCATTGTGACAGGGAAAAACTATGGCTACACCTTC.

This chain links TRBV5-5 with TRBJ2-7, with TRBD1 identical over 8 bases. The V gene's germline CDR1 is SGHKS and CDR2 YYEKEE (reference sequence). Trimming at V came to 0 bases and at J to 3 bases, leaving 8 bases not matched to a gene. There are 16 residues in the CDR3. CDR3 region: CASSLGAQGGLYEQYF. CDR3 DNA: TGTGCCAGCAGCTTGGGGGCACAGGGGGGACTCTACGAGCAGTACTTC.

The chain employs TRBV15 and TRBJ1-2, with TRBD1 as a possible D gene (5 bases). CDR1 is LNHNV and CDR2 is YYDKDF in the germline V gene (reference sequence). This CDR3 is 15 amino acids long. The V end was cut by 4 bases, the J end by 7 bases, with 19 bases between. CDR3 DNA: TGTGCCACCAGCATCGGGGGTTTCTTCGAACCTGGCTACACCTTC. Its translation is CATSIGGFFEPGYTF. Full variable domain (missing parts from reference TRBV15 and TRBJ1-2): DAMVIQNPRYQVTQFGKPVTLSCSQTLNHNVMYWYQQKSSQAPKLLFHYYDKDFNNEADTPDNFQSRRPNTSFCFLDIRSPGLGDTAMYLCATSIGGFFEPGYTFGSGTRLTVV.

In this sample, this clone turned up once. The gene calls are TRBV5-1 and TRBJ2-7; TRBD1 is a possible D gene (5 bases). Trimming shortened V by 4 bases and J by 3 bases, and 14 bases separated the two germline ends. CDR1 and CDR2 from the germline V gene are SGHRS and YFSETQ. The CDR3 extends over 14 amino acids. CDR3 amino acids: CASSPQGSDYEQYF. Written as DNA, the CDR3 is TGCGCCAGCAGCCCGCAGGGTTCAGACTACGAGCAGTACTTC.

This clone was found a few times. The same CDR3 also results from other DNA sequences found in this sample. The genes are TRBV7-9 and TRBJ2-3, with unresolved D. CDR1 SEHNR and CDR2 FQNEAQ come from the germline V gene (reference sequence). The CDR3 is 12 residues long. The V end lost 1 base, the J end lost 4 bases, and 3 bases lay between the germline ends. CDR3 coding DNA: TGTGCCAGCAGCTTAGTGGCAGATACGCAGTATTTT. This encodes CASSLVADTQYF.

The genes are TRBV7-9 and TRBJ1-1; TRBD1 might be the D (5 bases). Per germline, CDR1 SEHNR and CDR2 FQNEAQ (reference sequence). With 8 bases removed from V and 4 bases from J, the gap between germline ends came to 11 bases. This CDR3 has 12 residues. The CDR3 sequence: CASGDLGTEAFF. DNA for the CDR3: TGTGCCAGCGGGGACTTGGGCACTGAAGCTTTCTTT.